The 14 T cell receptor beta chains below were found in one sample sequenced in a study of shared clonotypes between healthy human individuals. Profiling relied on immunoSEQ multiplex PCR, and the TCRdb table lists in-frame clones only, not all of them. The table lists 1.4 million or so clones, approximately 98.5% of them singletons. The sequenced material came from naive CD4+ T cells sorted from blood. Subset described: CD45RA+ positively selected. The receptor source for this set is a man in his thirties or forties in good health.

The CDR3 here is CASSLEAGHSYEQYF. In nucleotides, the CDR3 is TGTGCCAGCAGCTTGGAGGCGGGGCACTCCTACGAGCAGTACTTC. The gene calls are TRBV5-5 and TRBJ2-7; D is perhaps TRBD2 (6 bases). Deletions cut 0 bases from V and 0 bases from J, with 10 bases between. CDR1 SGHKS and CDR2 YYEKEE come from the germline V gene (reference sequence). The CDR3 consists of 15 residues.

The chain recombines TRBV9 with TRBJ2-7; no definite D call. This CDR3 is built from 12 residues. The germline V gene has CDR1 SGDLS and CDR2 YYNGEE. V shed 4 bases and J shed 1 base, with 6 bases lying between them. The CDR3: CASSRDSYEQYF. Here the CDR3 DNA reads TGTGCCAGCAGCAGGGATTCCTACGAGCAGTACTTC.

V usage is TRBV19 and J usage is TRBJ2-7, with D perhaps TRBD2 (5 bases). The germline V gene encodes CDR1 LNHDA and CDR2 SQIVND (reference sequence). Trimming took 3 bases from V and 0 from J, leaving 21 bases between them. The CDR3 runs 18 residues. The CDR3 protein is CASSISGSGSASSYEQYF. Written as DNA, the CDR3 is TGTGCCAGTAGTATTTCGGGGTCAGGTTCCGCAAGCTCCTACGAGCAGTACTTC.

V gene TRBV27 combines with J gene TRBJ2-7; D is unresolved. CDR3 length: 12 amino acids. V was cut by 3 bases and J by 2 bases, with 5 bases left in between. CDR1 is MNHEY and CDR2 is SMNVEV in the germline V gene (reference sequence). The CDR3 is CASSFSPYEQYF. CDR3 nucleotide sequence: TGTGCCAGCAGTTTCTCCCCCTACGAGCAGTACTTC.

The chain has TRBV5-1 and TRBJ2-6; no reliable D call. This CDR3 contains 18 residues. CDR1 and CDR2 (germline): SGHRS, YFSETQ. V lost 4 bases and J 0 bases, leaving 17 bases between the germline ends. This CDR3 reads CASSIGRLPLSGANVLTF. The CDR3 region has the DNA TGCGCCAGCAGCATAGGACGCCTACCCCTCTCTGGGGCCAACGTCCTGACTTTC.

As regards this clone: This CDR3 is also generated by other DNA sequences in the sample. The chain employs TRBV7-2 and TRBJ1-2; D is ambiguous. The germline CDR1 and CDR2 sequences are SGHTA and FQGNSA. The V gene lost 4 bases and the J gene lost 2 bases, with 2 bases spanning the gap. The CDR3 is made up of 11 amino acids. CDR3 in DNA: TGTGCCAGCAGCTCAAACTATGGCTACACCTTC. Translation: CASSSNYGYTF.

This clone has only one observation. Other DNA sequences in the same sample also yield this CDR3. The chain has TRBV10-2 and TRBJ2-7, with unresolved D. The CDR3 spans 13 residues. V lost 0 bases and J 4 bases, leaving 7 bases between the germline ends. Germline CDR1 reads WSHSY; CDR2 reads SAAADI. CDR3 in amino acids: CASSESSPYEQYF. In DNA, the CDR3 is TGCGCCAGCAGTGAGTCCTCACCTTACGAGCAGTACTTC.

The chain couples TRBV9 to TRBJ2-2; the D gene is possibly TRBD2 (5 bases). V gave up 0 bases and J gave up 4 bases, with 10 bases separating them. Per the germline V gene, CDR1 is SGDLS and CDR2 is YYNGEE. This CDR3 spans 15 amino acids. This CDR3 reads CASSVGPSSTGELFF. DNA of the CDR3: TGTGCCAGCAGCGTAGGTCCTAGCAGCACCGGGGAGCTGTTTTTT.

This chain links TRBV6-1 with TRBJ1-1; no firm D call. The CDR3 consists of 14 residues. Trimming stripped 4 bases from V and 1 base from J, with 10 bases between. Germline V gives CDR1 MNHNS, CDR2 SASEGT. The CDR3 reads CASSVLVGNTEAFF. CDR3 sequence (DNA): TGTGCCAGCAGTGTGCTAGTGGGGAACACTGAAGCTTTCTTT.

J is TRBJ1-5 and V is TRBV27, with D perhaps TRBD1 (6 bases). Germline assignment: CDR1 MNHEY and CDR2 SMNVEV (reference sequence). The CDR3 contains 17 residues. Trimming left V 5 bases short and J 1 base short, with 18 bases between. This CDR3 is CASSPTGRVGSNQPQHF. CDR3 nucleotide sequence: TGTGCCAGCAGTCCAACAGGGAGGGTTGGGAGCAATCAGCCCCAGCATTTT.

The chain recombines TRBV6-1 with TRBJ2-7; weak D call: TRBD2 (6 bases). There are 14 residues in the CDR3. V was trimmed by 3 bases and J by 1 base, leaving 10 bases between them. Per germline, CDR1 MNHNS and CDR2 SASEGT. Here the CDR3 DNA reads TGTGCCAGCAGTGATGGAGGGAAGTCCTACGAGCAGTACTTC. This codes for CASSDGGKSYEQYF.

The chain is built from TRBV5-1 and TRBJ2-3; possible D gene TRBD2, 5 bases. The ends were cut back, 1 base at V and 4 bases at J, with 16 bases in the middle. Germline lookup yields CDR1 SGHRS and CDR2 YFSETQ. CDR3 length equals 16 residues. The CDR3 spells CASSLLRGKVADTQYF. The CDR3 DNA is TGCGCCAGCAGCTTGTTACGGGGAAAGGTGGCAGATACGCAGTATTTT.

The J gene is TRBJ1-5, the V gene TRBV5-1, with D possibly matching TRBD1 (5 bases). Germline V gives CDR1 SGHRS, CDR2 YFSETQ. Between the trimmed V and J ends, which lost 2 bases and 3 bases, there was a span of 9 bases. The CDR3 loop spans 14 amino acids. The CDR3 region has the DNA TGCGCCAGCAGCTTCGAGACAGCCAATCAGCCCCAGCATTTT. It translates to CASSFETANQPQHF.

As concerns this clone: The same CDR3 is also encoded by other DNA sequences in this sample. Here the CDR3 DNA reads TGTGCCAGCAGCGTAGGACTTGCTAATGAGCAGTTCTTC. Protein sequence: CASSVGLANEQFF. This chain connects TRBV9 to TRBJ2-1; D gene uncertain. With 0 bases removed from V and 7 bases from J, the gap between germline ends came to 8 bases. The CDR3 is made up of 13 amino acids. Germline V lookup: CDR1 SGDLS, CDR2 YYNGEE.